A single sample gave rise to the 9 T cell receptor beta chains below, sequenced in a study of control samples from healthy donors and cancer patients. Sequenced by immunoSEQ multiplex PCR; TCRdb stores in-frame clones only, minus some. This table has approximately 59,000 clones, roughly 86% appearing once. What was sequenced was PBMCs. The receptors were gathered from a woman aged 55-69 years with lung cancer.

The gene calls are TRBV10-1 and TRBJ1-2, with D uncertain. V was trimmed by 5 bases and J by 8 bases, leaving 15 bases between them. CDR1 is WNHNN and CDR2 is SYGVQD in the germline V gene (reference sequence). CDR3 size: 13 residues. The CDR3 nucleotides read TGCGCCAGCAGTCCCGACGGGTTGAGCGGCTACACCTTC. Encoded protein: CASSPDGLSGYTF.

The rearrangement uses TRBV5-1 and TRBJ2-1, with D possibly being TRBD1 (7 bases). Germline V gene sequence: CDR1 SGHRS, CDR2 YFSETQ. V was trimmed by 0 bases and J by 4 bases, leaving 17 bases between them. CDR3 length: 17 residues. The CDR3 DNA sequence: TGCGCCAGCAGCTTGGGACTGCAGGGGGGAATGTACAATGAGCAGTTCTTC. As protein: CASSLGLQGGMYNEQFF.

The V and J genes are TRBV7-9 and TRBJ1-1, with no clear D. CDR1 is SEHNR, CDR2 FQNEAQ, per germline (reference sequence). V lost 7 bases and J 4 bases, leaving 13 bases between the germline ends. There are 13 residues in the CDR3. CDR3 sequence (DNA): TGTGCCAGCATTAAAGTGTTGGGCACTGAAGCTTTCTTT. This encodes CASIKVLGTEAFF.

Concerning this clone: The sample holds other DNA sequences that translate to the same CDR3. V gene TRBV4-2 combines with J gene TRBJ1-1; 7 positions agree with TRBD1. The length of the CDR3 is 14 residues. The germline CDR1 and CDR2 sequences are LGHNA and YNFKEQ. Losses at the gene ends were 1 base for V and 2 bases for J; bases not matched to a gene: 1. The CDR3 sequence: CASSQAGGNTEAFF. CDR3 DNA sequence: TGTGCCAGCAGCCAAGCAGGGGGAAACACTGAAGCTTTCTTT.

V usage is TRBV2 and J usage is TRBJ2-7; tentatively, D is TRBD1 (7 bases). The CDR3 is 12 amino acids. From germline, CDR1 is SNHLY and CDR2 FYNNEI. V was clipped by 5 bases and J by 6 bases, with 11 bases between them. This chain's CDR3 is CASSFQGGEQYF. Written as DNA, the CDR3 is TGTGCCAGCAGTTTCCAGGGGGGCGAGCAGTACTTC.

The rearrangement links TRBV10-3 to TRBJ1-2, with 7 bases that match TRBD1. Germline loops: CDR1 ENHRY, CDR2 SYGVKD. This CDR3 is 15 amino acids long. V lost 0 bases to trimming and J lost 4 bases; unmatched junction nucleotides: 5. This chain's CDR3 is CAISESSGGFYGYTF. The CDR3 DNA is TGTGCCATCAGTGAGTCATCAGGGGGGTTCTATGGCTACACCTTC.

The CDR3 loop reads CASSSRDVLSTEAFF. The DNA for the CDR3 is TGTGCCAGCAGTTCTCGGGACGTACTGAGCACTGAAGCTTTCTTT. The chain couples TRBV28 to TRBJ1-1, with D possibly matching TRBD1 (5 bases). Germline CDR1 MDHEN, CDR2 SYDVKM. The CDR3 totals 15 residues. Trimming removed 4 bases at V and 4 bases at J, with 16 bases between.

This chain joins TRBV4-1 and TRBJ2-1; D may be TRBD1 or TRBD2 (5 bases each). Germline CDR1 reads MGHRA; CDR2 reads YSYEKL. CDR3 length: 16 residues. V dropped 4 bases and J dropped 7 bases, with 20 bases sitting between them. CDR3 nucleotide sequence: TGCGCCAGCAGCCGGTACCGGGACCACAACGGGAATGAGCAGTTCTTC. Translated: CASSRYRDHNGNEQFF.

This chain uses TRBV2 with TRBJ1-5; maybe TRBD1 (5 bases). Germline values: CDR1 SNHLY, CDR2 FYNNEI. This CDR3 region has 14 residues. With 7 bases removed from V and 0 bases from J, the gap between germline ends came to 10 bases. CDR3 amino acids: CASTLGRSNQPQHF. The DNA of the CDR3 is TGTGCCAGCACCCTGGGACGTAGCAATCAGCCCCAGCATTTT.